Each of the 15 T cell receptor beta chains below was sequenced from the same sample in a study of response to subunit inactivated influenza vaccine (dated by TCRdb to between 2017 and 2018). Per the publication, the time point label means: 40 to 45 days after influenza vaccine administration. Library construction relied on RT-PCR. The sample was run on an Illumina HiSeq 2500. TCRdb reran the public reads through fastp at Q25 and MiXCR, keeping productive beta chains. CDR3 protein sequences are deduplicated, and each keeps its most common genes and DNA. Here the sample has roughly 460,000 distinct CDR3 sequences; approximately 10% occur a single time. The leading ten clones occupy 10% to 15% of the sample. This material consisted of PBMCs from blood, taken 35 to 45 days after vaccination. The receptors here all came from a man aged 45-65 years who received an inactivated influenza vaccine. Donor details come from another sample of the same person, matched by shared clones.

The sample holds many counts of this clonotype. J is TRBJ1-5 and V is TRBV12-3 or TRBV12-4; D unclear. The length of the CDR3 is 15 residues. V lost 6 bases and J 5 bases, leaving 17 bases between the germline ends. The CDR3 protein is CASSSLKGLHQPQHF. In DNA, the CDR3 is TGTGCCAGCAGCTCCCTCAAGGGCCTCCATCAGCCCCAGCATTTT.

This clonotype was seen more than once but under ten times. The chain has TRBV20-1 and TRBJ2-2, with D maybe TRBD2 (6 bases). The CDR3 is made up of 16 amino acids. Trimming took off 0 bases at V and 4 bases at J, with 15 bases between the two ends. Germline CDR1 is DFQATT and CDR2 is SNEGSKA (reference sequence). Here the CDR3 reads CSARESWRGGTGELFF. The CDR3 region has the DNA TGCAGTGCTAGAGAGTCCTGGCGGGGAGGCACCGGGGAGCTGTTTTTT.

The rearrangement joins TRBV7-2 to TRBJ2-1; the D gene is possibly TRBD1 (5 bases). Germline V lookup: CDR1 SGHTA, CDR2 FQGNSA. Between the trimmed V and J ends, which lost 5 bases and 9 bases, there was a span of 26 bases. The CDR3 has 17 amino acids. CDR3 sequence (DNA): TGTGCCAGCAGCCCCATCGGCGTTGTCCTCCAGGGTGGTGAGCAGTTCTTC. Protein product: CASSPIGVVLQGGEQFF. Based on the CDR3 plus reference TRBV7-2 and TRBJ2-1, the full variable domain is GAGVSQSPSNKVTEKGKDVELRCDPISGHTALYWYRQSLGQGLEFLIYFQGNSAPDKSGLPSDRFSAERTGGSVSTLTIQRTQQEDSAVYLCASSPIGVVLQGGEQFFGPGTRLTVL.

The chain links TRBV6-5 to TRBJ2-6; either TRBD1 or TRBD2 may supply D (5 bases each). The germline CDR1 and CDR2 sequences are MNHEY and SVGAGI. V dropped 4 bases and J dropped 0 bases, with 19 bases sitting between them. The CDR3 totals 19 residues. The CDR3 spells CASSSSGTILSSGANVLTF. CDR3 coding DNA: TGTGCCAGCAGTTCATCCGGGACCATTCTTTCCTCTGGGGCCAACGTCCTGACTTTC.

CDR3 sequence reads: CASSQDFGLATTYEQYF. As DNA, the CDR3 is TGTGCCAGCAGCCAAGATTTCGGGCTAGCGACAACCTACGAGCAGTACTTC. The rearrangement links TRBV4-2 to TRBJ2-7, with a possible D match to TRBD2 (6 bases). Germline values: CDR1 LGHNA, CDR2 YNFKEQ. This CDR3 is 17 amino acids long. V lost 0 bases and J lost 2, with 17 bases in between.

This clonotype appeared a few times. The CDR3 here is CASSLAQGGIEAGFSYEQYF. In nucleotides, the CDR3 is TGTGCCAGCAGTTTAGCGCAAGGGGGAATCGAAGCGGGATTCAGCTACGAGCAGTACTTC. V usage is TRBV12-3 or TRBV12-4 and J usage is TRBJ2-7; TRBD2 is a possible D gene (7 bases). This CDR3 contains 20 residues. The ends were cut back, 0 bases at V and 3 bases at J, with 27 bases in the middle.

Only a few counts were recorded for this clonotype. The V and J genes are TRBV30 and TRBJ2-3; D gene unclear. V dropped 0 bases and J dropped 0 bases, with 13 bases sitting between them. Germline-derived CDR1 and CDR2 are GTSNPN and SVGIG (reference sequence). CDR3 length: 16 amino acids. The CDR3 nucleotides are TGTGCCTGGAGTGTACGTAACGTTGCTAGCACAGATACGCAGTATTTT. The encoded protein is CAWSVRNVASTDTQYF.

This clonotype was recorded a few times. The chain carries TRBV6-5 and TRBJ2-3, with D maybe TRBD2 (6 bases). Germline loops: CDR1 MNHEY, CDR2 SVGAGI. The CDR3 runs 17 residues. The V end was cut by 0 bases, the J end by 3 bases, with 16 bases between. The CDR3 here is CASSYSFGEERTDTQYF. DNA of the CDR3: TGTGCCAGCAGTTACTCATTCGGGGAGGAGAGGACAGATACGCAGTATTTT.

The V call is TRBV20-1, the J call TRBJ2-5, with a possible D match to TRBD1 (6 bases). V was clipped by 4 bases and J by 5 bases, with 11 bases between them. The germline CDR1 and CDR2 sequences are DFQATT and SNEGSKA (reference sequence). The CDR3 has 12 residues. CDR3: CSATDRMETQYF. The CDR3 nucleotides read TGCAGTGCTACCGACAGGATGGAGACCCAGTACTTC.

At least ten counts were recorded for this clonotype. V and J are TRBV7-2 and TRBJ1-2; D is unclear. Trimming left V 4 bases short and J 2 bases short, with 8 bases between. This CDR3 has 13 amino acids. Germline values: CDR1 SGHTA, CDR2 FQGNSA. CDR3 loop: CASSSYGNYGYTF. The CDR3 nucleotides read TGTGCCAGCAGCTCCTACGGGAACTATGGCTACACCTTC.

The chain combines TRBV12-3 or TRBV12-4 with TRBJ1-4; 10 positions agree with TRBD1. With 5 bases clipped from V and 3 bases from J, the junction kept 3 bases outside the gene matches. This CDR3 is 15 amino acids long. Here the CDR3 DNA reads TGTGCCAGCAGTGTGACAGGGGGCCCTAATGAAAAACTGTTTTTT. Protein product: CASSVTGGPNEKLFF.

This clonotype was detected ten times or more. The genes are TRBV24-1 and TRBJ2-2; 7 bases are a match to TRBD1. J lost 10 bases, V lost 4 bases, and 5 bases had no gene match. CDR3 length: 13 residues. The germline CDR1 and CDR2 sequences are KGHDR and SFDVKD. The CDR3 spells CATSDGTAPELFF. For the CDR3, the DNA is TGTGCCACCAGTGACGGGACAGCCCCGGAGCTGTTTTTT.

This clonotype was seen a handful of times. The CDR3 loop reads CASSPERSRTDTQYF. CDR3 DNA sequence: TGTGCCAGCAGTCCGGAGCGGAGCCGCACAGATACGCAGTATTTT. The chain recombines TRBV12-3 or TRBV12-4 with TRBJ2-3, with a possible D match to TRBD2 (5 bases). Trimming shortened V by 5 bases and J by 1 base, and 13 bases separated the two germline ends. The CDR3 is made up of 15 amino acids.

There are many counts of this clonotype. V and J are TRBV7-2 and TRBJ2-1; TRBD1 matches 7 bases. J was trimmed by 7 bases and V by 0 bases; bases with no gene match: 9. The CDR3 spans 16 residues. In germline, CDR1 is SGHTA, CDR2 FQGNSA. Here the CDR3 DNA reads TGTGCCAGCAGCTTAGCCCCTACAGGGGTAGGAAATGAGCAGTTCTTC. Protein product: CASSLAPTGVGNEQFF.

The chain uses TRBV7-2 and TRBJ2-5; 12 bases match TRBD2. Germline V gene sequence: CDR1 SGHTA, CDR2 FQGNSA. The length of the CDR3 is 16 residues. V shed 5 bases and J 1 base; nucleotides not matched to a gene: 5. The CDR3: CASSRGLAGPQETQYF. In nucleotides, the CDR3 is TGTGCCAGCAGCCGCGGACTAGCGGGACCCCAAGAGACCCAGTACTTC.